This T cell receptor (beta chain) was found in a study of Graves' ophthalmopathy and Graves' hyperthyroidism. The wider study: Ophthalmopathy absent within 18 months of follow-up marked hyperthyroidism as stable. Study-wide results and limits: Ophthalmopathy progression was predicted with approximately 64% sensitivity and around 78% specificity. A majority of expanded thyroid clonotypes exceeding 0.001 frequency were likewise present in blood.

This clonotype was observed once. Its antigen is unidentified. The study recruited hyperthyroidism patients aged 18 to 65 who were newly diagnosed, under 2 months' duration. V lost 2 bases and J 3 bases, leaving 9 bases between the germline ends. Germline V gene sequence: CDR1 SGHTA, CDR2 FQGTGA. This CDR3 contains 14 residues. For repertoire sequencing, the TCR beta CDR3 regions were amplified from RNA transcripts. The first-round RT-PCR employed HTBI primers together with the Qiagen OneStep RT-PCR kit. A multiplex PCR was then performed as the second round. Via MiXCR, TCRdb re-called the multiplex PCR reads, giving one row per CDR3 protein. The repertoire holds around 1.1 million distinct CDR3 sequences, with 35% to 45% as singletons.

The sample was peripheral blood or thyroid tissue (not recorded which). V gene TRBV7-3 combines with J gene TRBJ2-3; D gene uncertain. The TCR was taken from an adult man with Graves' hyperthyroidism. DNA for the CDR3: TGTGCCAGCAGCTTATTAGGACGTACAGATACGCAGTATTTT. Translating it yields CASSLLGRTDTQYF.